The rows below give T cell receptor beta chains drawn from one sample of a study of T cell responses to AZD1222 COVID-19 vaccine. Produced via immunoSEQ multiplex PCR; TCRdb's table is partial and in-frame only. The data show 90,000 to 150,000 clones, approximately 90% seen once. Material: peripheral blood, obtained on day 0 of AZD1222 vaccination. These receptor sequences come from an adult in good health. Each CDR3 is given with its conserved first and last residue. The D gene is left open where the match is weak. Only part of the rows carry a size: once, few, many, or a class if the clone is expanded.

CDR3 protein,CDR3 DNA,clone size,J gene,D gene,V gene
CSVGGQDYGYTF,TGCAGCGTTGGGGGACAGGACTATGGCTACACCTTC,-,TRBJ1-2,TRBD1,TRBV29-1
CASSHQLLTGALYEQYF,TGCGCCAGCAGTCACCAACTTCTGACAGGGGCTTTATACGAGCAGTACTTC,-,TRBJ2-7,TRBD1,TRBV23-1
CASSQEGARGYTF,TGTGCCAGCAGCCAAGAGGGGGCGCGGGGCTACACCTTC,-,TRBJ1-2,-,TRBV4-2
CASSQEQGSNTEAFF,TGTGCCAGCAGCCAAGAACAGGGATCGAACACTGAAGCTTTCTTT,once,TRBJ1-1,-,TRBV4-2
CASTQRGTGELFF,TGTGCCAGCACCCAGCGGGGCACCGGGGAGCTGTTTTTT,-,TRBJ2-2,TRBD2,TRBV3-1/TRBV3-2
CATLGQPVLGYGYTF,TGTGCCACTTTGGGACAGCCTGTGTTAGGCTATGGCTACACCTTC,-,TRBJ1-2,TRBD1,TRBV6-5
CASSHPGGQGPTPLHF,TGTGCCAGCAGCCATCCCGGGGGACAGGGTCCGACACCCCTCCACTTT,-,TRBJ1-6,TRBD1,TRBV5-6
CASTRQGNGYTF,TGTGCCAGCACCAGACAGGGCAATGGCTACACCTTC,-,TRBJ1-2,TRBD1,TRBV7-2
CAIPLPETINEKLFF,TGTGCCATTCCGCTCCCCGAAACTATAAATGAAAAACTGTTTTTT,-,TRBJ1-4,-,TRBV7-5
CASSSPGTGSYEQYF,TGTGCCAGCAGTTCGCCCGGGACAGGATCCTACGAGCAGTACTTC,-,TRBJ2-7,TRBD1,TRBV6-5
CASSPGKGKGQPQHF,TGTGCCAGCTCACCCGGTAAGGGGAAAGGCCAGCCCCAGCATTTT,-,TRBJ1-5,-,TRBV18
CASSLGGQLNTEAFF,TGTGCCAGCAGCTTGGGTGGACAGCTGAACACTGAAGCTTTCTTT,-,TRBJ1-1,-,TRBV5-4
CASSLDTGVKEAFF,TGTGCCAGCAGCTTGGATACGGGGGTGAAGGAAGCTTTCTTT,-,TRBJ1-1,-,TRBV5-4
CASSYSPNSAYEQYF,TGTGCCAGCAGTTACTCTCCCAATTCGGCCTACGAGCAGTACTTC,once,TRBJ2-7,-,TRBV6-5
CASWDGMNTEAFF,TGTGCCAGCTGGGACGGAATGAACACTGAAGCTTTCTTT,-,TRBJ1-1,-,TRBV12-3/TRBV12-4
CASSPRAGHNSPLHF,TGTGCCAGCAGCCCCAGGGCGGGACATAATTCACCCCTCCACTTT,-,TRBJ1-6,-,TRBV2
CASSLVGDGSPLHF,TGTGCCAGCAGCTTAGTAGGGGACGGTTCACCCCTCCACTTT,-,TRBJ1-6,-,TRBV7-2
CASSPVMWTEAFF,TGTGCCAGCTCACCAGTAATGTGGACTGAAGCTTTCTTT,-,TRBJ1-1,-,TRBV18
CASSQDRIQSEAFF,TGTGCCAGCAGCCAAGACAGGATTCAGAGTGAAGCTTTCTTT,few,TRBJ1-1,-,TRBV6-5
CASSQDYGIAYEQYF,TGCGCCAGCAGCCAAGATTATGGTATCGCCTACGAGCAGTACTTC,-,TRBJ2-7,-,TRBV4-3
CASSLVGGSYEQYF,TGTGCCAGCAGCTTGGTTGGGGGATCCTACGAGCAGTACTTC,-,TRBJ2-7,-,TRBV5-4
CASSFISGSENEKLFF,TGTGCCAGTAGTTTCATATCAGGCTCGGAGAATGAAAAACTGTTTTTT,once,TRBJ1-4,-,TRBV19
CASSPPDSMNTEAFF,TGTGCCAGCAGCCCGCCTGACAGCATGAACACTGAAGCTTTCTTT,-,TRBJ1-1,-,TRBV16
CASSARRGTEAFF,TGTGCCAGTAGTGCCCGCCGGGGGACTGAAGCTTTCTTT,-,TRBJ1-1,-,TRBV19
CASSYATDSYNYGYTF,TGTGCCAGCAGTTACGCGACGGACAGCTATAACTATGGCTACACCTTC,-,TRBJ1-2,-,TRBV6-5
CASSLGRSNNSPLHF,TGTGCCAGCAGCTTGGGGAGGAGCAATAATTCACCCCTCCACTTT,-,TRBJ1-6,-,TRBV11-2
CASSLTRKNIQYF,TGTGCCAGCAGCCTAACAAGAAAAAACATTCAGTACTTC,-,TRBJ2-4,-,TRBV21-1
CASSQDPNSNQPQHF,TGCGCCAGCAGCCAAGATCCGAATAGCAATCAGCCCCAGCATTTT,-,TRBJ1-5,-,TRBV4-1
CASSPPGFGNTIYF,TGTGCCAGCTCACCACCGGGGTTTGGAAACACCATATATTTT,-,TRBJ1-3,-,TRBV18
CARNNRDRLNEKLFF,TGTGCCAGGAACAATCGGGACAGGCTTAATGAAAAACTGTTTTTT,once,TRBJ1-4,TRBD1,TRBV2
CATGTGPGIQYF,TGCGCCACCGGGACAGGGCCTGGCATTCAGTACTTC,few,TRBJ2-4,TRBD1,TRBV10-1
CASSEPPGPAAFF,TGCGCCAGCAGTGAGCCCCCGGGGCCGGCAGCTTTCTTT,few,TRBJ1-1,-,TRBV10-2
CASSEGEKLFF,TGCGCCAGCAGTGAGGGCGAAAAACTGTTTTTT,-,TRBJ1-4,-,TRBV10-2
CASSQRPTEAFF,TGTGCCAGCAGTCAACGTCCCACTGAAGCTTTCTTT,-,TRBJ1-1,-,TRBV6-5
CSVRSNTEAFF,TGCAGTGTCCGGAGCAACACTGAAGCTTTCTTT,-,TRBJ1-1,-,TRBV20-1
CASSPQGGIHGYTF,TGTGCCAGCTCACCACAGGGTGGGATACACGGCTACACCTTC,-,TRBJ1-2,-,TRBV18
CASTVAVINEQFF,TGTGCCAGCACCGTGGCCGTAATCAATGAGCAGTTCTTC,once,TRBJ2-1,-,TRBV12-3/TRBV12-4
CASSRGGNQPQHF,TGTGCCAGCAGCAGGGGAGGCAATCAGCCCCAGCATTTT,-,TRBJ1-5,-,TRBV12-3/TRBV12-4
CASSFGTGVPSRETQYF,TGTGCCAGCAGCTTTGGGACAGGCGTACCGTCTCGAGAGACCCAGTACTTC,-,TRBJ2-5,TRBD1,TRBV7-9
CASSLVGGFEQFF,TGTGCCAGCAGCTTGGTTGGTGGGTTTGAGCAGTTCTTC,-,TRBJ2-1,-,TRBV5-4
CASSHGHLGQYGYTF,TGTGCCAGCAGTCATGGGCACTTAGGACAGTATGGCTACACCTTC,-,TRBJ1-2,-,TRBV25-1
CASSQEEGVMLGGELFF,TGTGCCAGCAGCCAAGAGGAAGGCGTCATGCTGGGCGGGGAGCTGTTTTTT,-,TRBJ2-2,-,TRBV4-2
CATQGQLDTGELFF,TGTGCCACCCAGGGACAGTTAGACACCGGGGAGCTGTTTTTT,-,TRBJ2-2,TRBD1,TRBV24-1
CASSPRAGFGDEQFF,TGTGCCAGCTCACCAAGAGCCGGATTTGGGGATGAGCAGTTCTTC,-,TRBJ2-1,-,TRBV18
CASSSNQGETQYF,TGCGCCAGCAGCTCGAACCAGGGAGAGACCCAGTACTTC,-,TRBJ2-5,-,TRBV5-1
CASSPRPHPYEQYF,TGTGCCAGCAGCCCGAGGCCCCACCCGTACGAGCAGTACTTC,-,TRBJ2-7,-,TRBV7-8